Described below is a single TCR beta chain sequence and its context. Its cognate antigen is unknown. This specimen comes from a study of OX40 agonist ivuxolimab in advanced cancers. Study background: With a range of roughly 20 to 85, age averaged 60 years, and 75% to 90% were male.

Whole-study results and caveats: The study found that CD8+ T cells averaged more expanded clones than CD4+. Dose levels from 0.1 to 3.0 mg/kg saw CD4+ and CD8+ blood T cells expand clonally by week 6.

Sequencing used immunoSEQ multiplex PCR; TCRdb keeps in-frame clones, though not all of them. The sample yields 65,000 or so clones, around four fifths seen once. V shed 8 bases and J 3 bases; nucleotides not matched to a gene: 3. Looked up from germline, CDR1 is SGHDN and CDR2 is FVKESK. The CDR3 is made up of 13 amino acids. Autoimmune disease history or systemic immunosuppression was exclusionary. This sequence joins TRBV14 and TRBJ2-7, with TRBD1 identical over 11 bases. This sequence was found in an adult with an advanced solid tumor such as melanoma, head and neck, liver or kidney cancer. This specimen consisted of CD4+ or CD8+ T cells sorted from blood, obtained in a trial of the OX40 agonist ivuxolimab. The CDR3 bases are TGTGCCAGCCGGGGGACAGGGGGCTACGAGCAGTACTTC. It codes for CASRGTGGYEQYF.